This TCR beta chain came from a study of blood T cell repertoires in COVID-19. The wider study: Acute and convalescent COVID-19 samples came from the United States, Italy and Spain. PBMCs, B-cell-depleted T cells, or T cells were the source of the cDNA or gDNA that made up the material.

V shed 0 bases, J shed 8 bases, and the junction held 11 bases outside the gene matches. Germline CDR1 SEHNR, CDR2 FQNEAQ (reference sequence). The CDR3 is 17 amino acids. Clones were read by immunoSEQ multiplex PCR, and TCRdb kept only the in-frame ones, dropping some. The table records tens of thousands of clones, 89% of them present only once. The source material was peripheral blood. This clonotype originated in a man aged 60 to 69 with active COVID-19. The chain links TRBV7-9 to TRBJ2-2; the match to TRBD1 covers 8 bases. CDR3 nucleotide sequence: TGTGCCAGCAGCTTAGCGGTGTGGCAGGGGGCCGGTGGGGAGCTGTTTTTT. This encodes CASSLAVWQGAGGELFF.